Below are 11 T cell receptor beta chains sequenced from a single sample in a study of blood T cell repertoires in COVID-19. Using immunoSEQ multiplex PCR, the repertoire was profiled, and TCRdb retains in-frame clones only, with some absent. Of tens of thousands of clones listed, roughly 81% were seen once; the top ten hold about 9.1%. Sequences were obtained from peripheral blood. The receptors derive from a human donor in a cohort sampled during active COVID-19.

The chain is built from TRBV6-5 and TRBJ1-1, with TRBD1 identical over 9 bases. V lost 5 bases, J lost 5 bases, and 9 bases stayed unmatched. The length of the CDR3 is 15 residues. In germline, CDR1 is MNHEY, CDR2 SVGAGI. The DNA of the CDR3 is TGTGCCAGCAGTATACTACAGGGGGCTGGAACTGAAGCTTTCTTT. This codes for CASSILQGAGTEAFF.

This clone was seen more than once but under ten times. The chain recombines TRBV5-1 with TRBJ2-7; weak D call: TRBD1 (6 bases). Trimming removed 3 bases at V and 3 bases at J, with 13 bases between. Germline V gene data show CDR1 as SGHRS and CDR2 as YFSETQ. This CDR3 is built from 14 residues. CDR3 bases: TGCGCCAGCAGCTGGGCCAAAGGGGGCTACGAGCAGTACTTC. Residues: CASSWAKGGYEQYF.

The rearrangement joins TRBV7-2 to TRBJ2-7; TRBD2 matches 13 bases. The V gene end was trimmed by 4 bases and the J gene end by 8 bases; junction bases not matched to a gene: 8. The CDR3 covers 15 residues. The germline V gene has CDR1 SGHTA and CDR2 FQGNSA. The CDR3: CASSSRTSGRSQQYF. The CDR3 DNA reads TGTGCCAGCAGCTCCAGGACTAGCGGGAGATCCCAGCAGTACTTC.

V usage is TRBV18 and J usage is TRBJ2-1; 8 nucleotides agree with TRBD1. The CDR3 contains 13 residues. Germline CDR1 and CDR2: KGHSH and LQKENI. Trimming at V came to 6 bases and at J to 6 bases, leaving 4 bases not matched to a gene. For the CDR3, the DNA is TGTGCCAGCTCTCCGACAGGGGTCAATGAGCAGTTCTTC. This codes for CASSPTGVNEQFF.

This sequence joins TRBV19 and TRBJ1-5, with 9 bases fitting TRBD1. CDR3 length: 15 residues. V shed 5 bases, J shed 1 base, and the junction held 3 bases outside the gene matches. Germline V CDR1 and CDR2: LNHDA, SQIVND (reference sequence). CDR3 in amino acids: CASSRQGGSNQPQHF. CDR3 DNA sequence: TGTGCCAGTAGTCGACAGGGGGGGAGCAATCAGCCCCAGCATTTT.

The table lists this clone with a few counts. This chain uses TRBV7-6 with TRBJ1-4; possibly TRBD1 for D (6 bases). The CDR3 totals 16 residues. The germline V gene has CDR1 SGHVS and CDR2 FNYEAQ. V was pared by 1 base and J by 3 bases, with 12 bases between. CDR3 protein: CASSLGQGMANEKLFF. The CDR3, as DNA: TGTGCCAGCAGCTTAGGTCAGGGGATGGCTAATGAAAAACTGTTTTTT.

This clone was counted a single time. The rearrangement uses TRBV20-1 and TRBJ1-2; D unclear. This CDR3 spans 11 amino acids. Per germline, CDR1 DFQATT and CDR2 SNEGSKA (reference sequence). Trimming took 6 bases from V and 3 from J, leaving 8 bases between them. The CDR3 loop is CSAQEDYGYTF. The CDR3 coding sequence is TGCAGTGCCCAGGAGGACTATGGCTACACCTTC.

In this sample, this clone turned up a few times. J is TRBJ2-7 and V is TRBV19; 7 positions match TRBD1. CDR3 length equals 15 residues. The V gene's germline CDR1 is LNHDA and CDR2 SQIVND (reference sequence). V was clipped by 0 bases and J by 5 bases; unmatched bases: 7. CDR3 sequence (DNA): TGTGCCAGTAGTATAGATCTGGATGGACAGGACGAGCAGTACTTC. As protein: CASSIDLDGQDEQYF.

The CDR3 sequence is CATSDSGLGNADTQYF. The DNA for the CDR3 is TGTGCCACCAGTGATTCGGGACTAGGGAACGCAGATACGCAGTATTTT. The rearrangement links TRBV24-1 to TRBJ2-3; 8 bases fit TRBD2. Germline CDR1 reads KGHDR; CDR2 reads SFDVKD. The CDR3 spans 16 residues. The ends lost 2 bases at V and 4 bases at J; junction bases unmatched: 7.

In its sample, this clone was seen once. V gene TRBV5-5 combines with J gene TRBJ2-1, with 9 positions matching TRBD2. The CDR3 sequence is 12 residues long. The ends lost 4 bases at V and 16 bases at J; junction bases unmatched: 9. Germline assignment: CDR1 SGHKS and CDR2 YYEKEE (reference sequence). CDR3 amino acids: CASSIAGEDKFF. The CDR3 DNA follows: TGTGCCAGCAGCATAGCGGGAGAAGATAAATTCTTC.

CDR3 sequence reads: CASSEKAGGDEKLFF. In DNA, the CDR3 is TGTGCCAGCAGTGAAAAGGCAGGGGGCGATGAAAAACTGTTTTTT. V usage is TRBV2 and J usage is TRBJ1-4; 8 nucleotides line up with TRBD1. Trimming removed 2 bases from V and 6 bases from J; junction bases left unmatched: 5. The germline gives CDR1 SNHLY, CDR2 FYNNEI. The CDR3 extends over 15 amino acids.